This T cell receptor beta chain was identified in a study of identical twins. On this clonotype: The antigen is not known.

TCRdb re-called the 5' RACE reads through MiXCR, storing one row per CDR3 protein. The sample contains about 520,000 distinct CDR3 sequences, roughly a fifth of which appear only once. Overall study findings and caveats: Rather than following the same donors, the conclusions depended on cross-sectional statistical analysis.

This CDR3 spans 14 amino acids. Germline CDR1 SQVTM, CDR2 ANQGSEA. Trimming removed 6 bases from V and 5 bases from J; junction bases left unmatched: 10. These data also featured in a second study, about T cells expressing NK-cell markers. This second study says: There were seven HCMV-seropositive donors and one seronegative donor among the eight sequenced. In a group of several donors, dominant NKG2C+ clonotypes represented 1.0-7.0% of CD8+ T cells.

The sequenced sample was CD4+ T cells sorted from blood. This chain connects TRBV29-1 to TRBJ2-1; 7 nucleotides line up with TRBD2. This TCR was sampled from a woman under 30 in good health. The CDR3 reads CSVGGRATNNEQFF. CDR3 nucleotides: TGCAGCGTGGGGGGGAGGGCAACAAACAATGAGCAGTTCTTC.